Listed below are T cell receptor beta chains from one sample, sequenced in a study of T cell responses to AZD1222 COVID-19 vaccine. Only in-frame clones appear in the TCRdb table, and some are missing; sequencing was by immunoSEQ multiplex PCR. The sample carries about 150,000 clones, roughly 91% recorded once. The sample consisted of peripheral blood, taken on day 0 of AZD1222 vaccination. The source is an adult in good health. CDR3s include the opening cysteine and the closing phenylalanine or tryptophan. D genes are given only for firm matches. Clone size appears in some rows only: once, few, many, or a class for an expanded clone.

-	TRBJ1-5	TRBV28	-	CASSIRDGNQPQHF	TGTGCCAGCAGTATCAGGGACGGTAATCAGCCCCAGCATTTT
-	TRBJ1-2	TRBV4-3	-	CASSQNFRGSGYHYGYTF	TGCGCCAGCAGCCAAAATTTTAGGGGGTCGGGGTATCACTATGGCTACACCTTC
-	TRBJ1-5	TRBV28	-	CASSFGQVGNQPQHF	TGTGCCAGCAGTTTTGGGCAGGTAGGCAATCAGCCCCAGCATTTT
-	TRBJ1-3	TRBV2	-	CASGYRSSGNTIYF	TGTGCCAGCGGATACAGGAGCTCTGGAAACACCATATATTTT
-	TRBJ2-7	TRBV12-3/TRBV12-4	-	CASSFRGEQYF	TGTGCCAGCAGTTTCCGGGGCGAGCAGTACTTC
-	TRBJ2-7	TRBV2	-	CASRGGSSYEQYF	TGTGCCAGCAGGGGGGGAAGCTCCTACGAGCAGTACTTC
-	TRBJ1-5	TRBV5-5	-	CASSLEAGVFQPQHF	TGTGCCAGCAGCTTGGAGGCAGGGGTTTTTCAGCCCCAGCATTTT
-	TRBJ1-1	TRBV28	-	CASSLTGLNTEAFF	TGTGCCAGCAGTTTAACAGGGCTGAACACTGAAGCTTTCTTT
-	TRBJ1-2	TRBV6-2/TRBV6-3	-	CASSYGSGSYGYTF	TGTGCCAGCAGTTACGGTTCAGGAAGCTATGGCTACACCTTC
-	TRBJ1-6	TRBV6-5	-	CASSYSTSLYNSPLHF	TGTGCCAGCAGTTACTCGACCTCACTCTATAATTCACCCCTCCACTTT
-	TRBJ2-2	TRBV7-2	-	CASRLGGGTGELFF	TGTGCCAGCAGGTTGGGGGGCGGCACCGGGGAGCTGTTTTTT
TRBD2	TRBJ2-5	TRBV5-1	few	CASRTYYSGGIQETQYF	TGCGCCAGCAGAACATATTATAGCGGGGGGATCCAAGAGACCCAGTACTTC
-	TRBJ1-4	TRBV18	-	CASSSSGLSEKLFF	TGTGCCAGCTCGTCCTCGGGGTTAAGCGAAAAACTGTTTTTT
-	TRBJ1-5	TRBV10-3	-	CAIQGNSDQPQHF	TGTGCCATCCAAGGGAACTCTGATCAGCCCCAGCATTTT
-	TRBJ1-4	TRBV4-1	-	CASSQDRWASNEKLFF	TGCGCCAGCAGCCAAGATAGGTGGGCATCGAATGAAAAACTGTTTTTT
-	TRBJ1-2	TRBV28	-	CASSLISGEKGYTF	TGTGCCAGCAGTTTAATTTCGGGGGAAAAGGGCTACACCTTC